The 8 T cell receptor beta chains below were found in one sample sequenced in a study of T cells in Graves' hyperthyroidism and ophthalmopathy. RNA transcripts gave rise to amplified TCR beta CDR3 regions. First-round RT-PCR with HTBI primers amplified the TCR CDR3 region. TCRdb ran MiXCR on the multiplex PCR reads and lists one entry per CDR3 protein. In the table there are roughly 570,000 distinct CDR3 sequences, around 42% of which are singletons. Sequenced: peripheral blood or thyroid tissue (not recorded which). Receptor source: an adult woman with Graves' disease, either hyperthyroidism or ophthalmopathy (not recorded which).

V is TRBV6-6 and J is TRBJ2-7, with TRBD1 identical over 9 bases. Looked up from germline, CDR1 is MNHNY and CDR2 is SVGAGI (reference sequence). V was clipped by 0 bases and J by 2 bases; unmatched bases: 2. The CDR3 length is 15 residues. In nucleotides, the CDR3 is TGTGCCAGCAGTTACTCTTGGACAGGGGCCTACGAGCAGTACTTC. Its protein product is CASSYSWTGAYEQYF.

CDR3 in amino acids: CASSDGGTANYGYTIYF. CDR3 bases: TGTGCCAGCAGTGACGGGGGAACGGCTAACTATGGCTACACCATATATTTT. The chain has TRBV2 and TRBJ1-3, with D possibly being TRBD1 (5 bases). V gave up 3 bases and J gave up 8 bases, with 23 bases separating them. CDR1 and CDR2 from the germline V gene are SNHLY and FYNNEI. This CDR3 region has 17 residues.

Notes on this clonotype: A read error may account for a junction end that differs from germline. V usage is TRBV20-1 and J usage is TRBJ2-1; D is unclear. This CDR3 contains 11 residues. Looked up from germline, CDR1 is DFQATT and CDR2 is SNEGSKA (reference sequence). CDR3 bases: TGCAGTGCTAGTCCTCACCAGGCCCCGCTCTTC. Translated: CSASPHQAPLF.

CDR3 protein: CSARIPQLGYTF. In DNA, the CDR3 is TGCAGTGCGAGAATTCCCCAACTGGGGTACACCTTC. The J gene is TRBJ1-2, the V gene TRBV20-1; the D is unclear. The CDR3 extends over 12 amino acids. CDR1 DFQATT and CDR2 SNEGSKA come from the germline V gene (reference sequence). With 6 bases removed from V and 11 bases from J, the gap between germline ends came to 19 bases.

This clonotype has at least ten counts. The chain has TRBV4-2 and TRBJ2-7, with 9 bases that match TRBD2. The germline V gene encodes CDR1 LGHNA and CDR2 YNFKEQ. Unmatched junction bases numbered 4, after V lost 0 bases and J lost 7 bases. The CDR3 has 14 amino acids. CDR3 coding DNA: TGTGCCAGCAGCCAAGAGGGACTAGCTAGGGAGCAGTACTTC. Its protein product is CASSQEGLAREQYF.

The chain has TRBV20-1 and TRBJ2-7, with a tentative D call TRBD2 (5 bases). The CDR3 runs to 13 residues. Trimming cost V 3 bases and J 3 bases, with 12 bases left between them. Germline V lookup: CDR1 DFQATT, CDR2 SNEGSKA (reference sequence). As DNA, the CDR3 is TGCAGTGCTAGGTTGCGGGCGGGCTACGAGCAGTACTTC. This gives the protein CSARLRAGYEQYF.

CDR3 sequence: CASSFYRGQIYGYTF. In nucleotides, the CDR3 is TGTGCCAGCAGTTTTTATAGGGGACAGATCTATGGCTACACCTTC. The rearrangement links TRBV28 to TRBJ1-2, with 7 nucleotides matching TRBD1. V shed 3 bases and J 4 bases; nucleotides not matched to a gene: 8. This CDR3 spans 15 amino acids. The germline V gene encodes CDR1 MDHEN and CDR2 SYDVKM.

The table lists this clonotype with many counts. The chain employs TRBV20-1 and TRBJ1-6; D unclear. Germline loops: CDR1 DFQATT, CDR2 SNEGSKA (reference sequence). Trimming cost V 3 bases and J 9 bases, with 12 bases left between them. The CDR3 length is 13 residues. Here the CDR3 reads CSARSGIGSPLHF. As DNA, the CDR3 is TGCAGTGCTAGGTCCGGGATCGGTTCACCCCTCCACTTT.